The 18 T cell receptor beta chains below were found in one sample sequenced in a study of T cells in Graves' hyperthyroidism and ophthalmopathy. The source material, RNA transcripts, was used to amplify TCR beta CDR3 regions. The study used the HTBI primer set for a first-round RT-PCR of the TCR CDR3. MiXCR, run by TCRdb on the multiplex PCR reads, gives a single entry per CDR3 protein. The data contain approximately 600,000 distinct CDR3 sequences, roughly 20% of them singletons. Sequencing was performed on blood. The receptors come from a man aged 25 to 40 with Graves' ophthalmopathy.

This clonotype was seen a few times. V and J are TRBV28 and TRBJ2-7, with D perhaps being TRBD1 or TRBD2 (5 bases each). The CDR3 extends over 15 amino acids. V gave up 3 bases and J gave up 0 bases, with 12 bases separating them. CDR1 is MDHEN, CDR2 SYDVKM, per germline. CDR3 sequence (DNA): TGTGCCAGCAGTTTCGGTGGGGGTCTCTCCTACGAGCAGTACTTC. This codes for CASSFGGGLSYEQYF.

This clonotype was found many times. The chain employs TRBV30 and TRBJ1-1; no reliable D call. The CDR3 spans 12 residues. The germline V gene has CDR1 GTSNPN and CDR2 SVGIG (reference sequence). Trimming pared 7 bases from V and 3 bases from J, leaving 12 bases between. DNA of the CDR3: TGTGCCTCGATCCCTTGGGACACTGAAGCTTTCTTT. It is translated as CASIPWDTEAFF.

This clonotype was detected only a few times. The CDR3 loop reads CASSQDSANYGYTF. CDR3 DNA sequence: TGTGCCAGCAGTCAAGACAGCGCTAACTATGGCTACACCTTC. The chain recombines TRBV12-3 or TRBV12-4 with TRBJ1-2; D perhaps matches TRBD1 (5 bases). Trimming removed 5 bases from V and 0 bases from J, with 10 bases in between. The CDR3 covers 14 residues.

In this sample, this clonotype turned up a few times. V usage is TRBV4-2 and J usage is TRBJ1-2; tentatively, D is TRBD1 (5 bases). V lost 1 base to trimming and J lost 1 base, with 13 bases between them. The CDR3 totals 16 residues. CDR1 is LGHNA and CDR2 is YNFKEQ in the germline V gene. This chain's CDR3 is CASSQGGTYLNYGYTF. The CDR3 DNA reads as TGTGCCAGCAGCCAAGGAGGGACCTACCTTAACTATGGCTACACCTTC.

This clonotype was detected a few times. This chain connects TRBV3-1 to TRBJ2-2, with TRBD1 matching over 9 bases. The CDR3 extends over 16 amino acids. In germline, CDR1 is LGHDT, CDR2 YNNKEL (reference sequence). V shed 2 bases, J shed 3 bases, and the junction held 4 bases outside the gene matches. The CDR3 coding sequence is TGTGCCAGCAGCCAACGGGACAGGGAGTACACCGGGGAGCTGTTTTTT. This sequence encodes CASSQRDREYTGELFF.

On this clonotype itself: It may be a read error: a sequence one base away is much more abundant. V gene TRBV5-5 combines with J gene TRBJ1-1, with 9 nucleotides matching TRBD1. Per germline, CDR1 SGHKS and CDR2 YYEKEE (reference sequence). CDR3 length: 15 residues. CDR3 region: CASSYTGGPNTEASF. The CDR3 DNA reads as TGTGCCAGCAGCTATACAGGGGGCCCGAACACTGAAGCTTCCTTT.

The chain uses TRBV7-2 and TRBJ2-1; 9 bases are shared with TRBD1. The V gene's germline CDR1 is SGHTA and CDR2 FQGNSA. V shed 3 bases and J 8 bases; nucleotides not matched to a gene: 8. The CDR3 length is 15 residues. CDR3 amino acids: CASSFSWTGVDEQFF. In nucleotides, the CDR3 is TGTGCCAGCAGCTTTAGCTGGACAGGGGTAGATGAGCAGTTCTTC.

This clonotype was seen repeatedly, ten times or more. The chain has TRBV2 and TRBJ1-1; TRBD1 matches 9 bases. Germline CDR1 is SNHLY and CDR2 is FYNNEI. The CDR3 spans 15 residues. V trimming: 4 bases; J trimming: 5 bases; junction bases outside the gene matches: 8. The CDR3 loop is CASSGQGGLVTEAFF. DNA for the CDR3: TGTGCCAGCAGTGGACAGGGGGGCCTGGTTACTGAAGCTTTCTTT.

CDR3: CASSIARAGQPQHF. The CDR3, as DNA: TGTGCCAGTAGTATAGCTAGGGCAGGTCAGCCCCAGCATTTT. The chain is built from TRBV19 and TRBJ1-5; D is unclear. V dropped 1 base and J dropped 6 bases, with 10 bases sitting between them. From germline, CDR1 is LNHDA and CDR2 SQIVND (reference sequence). The CDR3 loop spans 14 amino acids.

This clonotype was observed at least ten times. V usage is TRBV7-2 and J usage is TRBJ2-7; 10 bases match TRBD2. The CDR3 contains 17 residues. V dropped 7 bases and J dropped 1; count of bases not matched to a gene: 13. In germline, CDR1 is SGHTA, CDR2 FQGNSA. CDR3 residues: CASTVTSGAPASYEQYF. The CDR3 DNA follows: TGTGCCAGCACCGTCACTAGCGGGGCTCCTGCTTCCTACGAGCAGTACTTC.

V gene TRBV6-4 combines with J gene TRBJ1-2; D might be TRBD1 (5 bases). Trimming pared 6 bases from V and 5 bases from J, leaving 13 bases between. CDR1 and CDR2 (germline): MRHNA, SNTAGT. This CDR3 spans 13 amino acids. Here the CDR3 DNA reads TGTGCCAGCAGGCTAGACAGAAAATATGGCTACACCTTC. It translates to CASRLDRKYGYTF.

This clonotype has ten or more counts. The genes are TRBV5-1 and TRBJ2-7, with 9 bases aligning to TRBD2. In germline, CDR1 is SGHRS, CDR2 YFSETQ. Trimming at V came to 4 bases and at J to 5 bases, leaving 13 bases not matched to a gene. The CDR3 runs 16 residues. In DNA, the CDR3 is TGCGCCAGCAGCCTACGGGGTCGGCTAGCGGGACACGAGCAGTACTTC. Protein: CASSLRGRLAGHEQYF. Drawing the rest from reference TRBV5-1 and TRBJ2-7, the complete variable domain is KAGVTQTPRYLIKTRGQQVTLSCSPISGHRSVSWYQQTPGQGLQFLFEYFSETQRNKGNFPGRFSGRQFSNSRSEMNVSTLELGDSALYLCASSLRGRLAGHEQYFGPGTRLTVT.

V and J are TRBV20-1 and TRBJ2-7; D is possibly TRBD2 (5 bases). Germline V CDR1 and CDR2: DFQATT, SNEGSKA (reference sequence). The CDR3 covers 13 residues. V was clipped by 7 bases and J by 5 bases, with 18 bases between them. The CDR3 region is CSGEPIGTNEQYF. CDR3 sequence (DNA): TGCAGTGGGGAGCCGATCGGTACGAACGAGCAGTACTTC.

This clonotype was seen more than once but under ten times. The chain joins TRBV3-1 to TRBJ1-2, with 7 positions matching TRBD1. The V and J ends lost 4 bases and 4 bases, in that order; junction bases with no gene match: 9. The CDR3 runs to 15 residues. Germline values: CDR1 LGHDT, CDR2 YNNKEL (reference sequence). In DNA form, the CDR3 reads TGTGCCAGCAGCCGGGACGACAGGGAAGGCTATGGCTACACCTTC. Translating it yields CASSRDDREGYGYTF.

This clonotype was recorded at least ten times. The gene calls are TRBV12-3 or TRBV12-4 and TRBJ1-5; D may be TRBD1 (5 bases). Between the trimmed V and J ends, which lost 3 bases and 5 bases, there was a span of 17 bases. The CDR3 runs 16 residues. The CDR3, as DNA: TGTGCCAGCAGTTTTTGGGGACTAAGCCCACATCAGCCCCAGCATTTT. This encodes CASSFWGLSPHQPQHF.

The rearrangement joins TRBV7-9 to TRBJ2-3, with TRBD2 matching over 7 bases. J lost 0 bases, V lost 0 bases, and 6 bases had no gene match. CDR1 SEHNR and CDR2 FQNEAQ come from the germline V gene (reference sequence). The CDR3 has 17 residues. CDR3 residues: CASSLARDSGSTDTQYF. The CDR3 nucleotides are TGTGCCAGCAGCTTAGCGCGAGATAGCGGGAGCACAGATACGCAGTATTTT.

The gene calls are TRBV11-2 and TRBJ2-2, with D hard to call. The germline V and J ends were trimmed by 4 bases and 7 bases, with 25 bases remaining between them. This CDR3 is built from 18 residues. Germline V gene sequence: CDR1 SGHAT, CDR2 FQNNGV. This CDR3 reads CASSSLPYARLQVGELFF. The CDR3 DNA is TGTGCCAGCAGCTCACTCCCCTACGCCCGGCTCCAGGTCGGGGAGCTGTTTTTT.

This clonotype was picked up a small number of times. The rearrangement links TRBV5-1 to TRBJ1-5; TRBD1 matches 7 bases. In germline, CDR1 is SGHRS, CDR2 YFSETQ. The CDR3 has 15 residues. The ends lost 4 bases at V and 4 bases at J; junction bases unmatched: 8. The CDR3 sequence: CASSQEGTANQPQHF. CDR3 nucleotides: TGCGCCAGCAGCCAGGAAGGGACAGCAAATCAGCCCCAGCATTTT.